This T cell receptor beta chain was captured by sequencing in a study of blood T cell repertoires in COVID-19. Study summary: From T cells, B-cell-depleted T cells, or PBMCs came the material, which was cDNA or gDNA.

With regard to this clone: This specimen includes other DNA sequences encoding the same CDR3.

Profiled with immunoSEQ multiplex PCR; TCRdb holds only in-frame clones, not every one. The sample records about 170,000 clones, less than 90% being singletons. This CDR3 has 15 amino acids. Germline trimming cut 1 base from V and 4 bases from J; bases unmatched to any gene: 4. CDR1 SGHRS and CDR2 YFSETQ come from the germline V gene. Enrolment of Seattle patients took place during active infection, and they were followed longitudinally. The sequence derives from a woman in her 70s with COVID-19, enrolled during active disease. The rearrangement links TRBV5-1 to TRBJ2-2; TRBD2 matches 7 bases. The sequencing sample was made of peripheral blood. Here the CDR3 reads CASSLRAGSTGELFF. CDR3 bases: TGCGCCAGCAGCTTGCGAGCGGGGAGCACCGGGGAGCTGTTTTTT.